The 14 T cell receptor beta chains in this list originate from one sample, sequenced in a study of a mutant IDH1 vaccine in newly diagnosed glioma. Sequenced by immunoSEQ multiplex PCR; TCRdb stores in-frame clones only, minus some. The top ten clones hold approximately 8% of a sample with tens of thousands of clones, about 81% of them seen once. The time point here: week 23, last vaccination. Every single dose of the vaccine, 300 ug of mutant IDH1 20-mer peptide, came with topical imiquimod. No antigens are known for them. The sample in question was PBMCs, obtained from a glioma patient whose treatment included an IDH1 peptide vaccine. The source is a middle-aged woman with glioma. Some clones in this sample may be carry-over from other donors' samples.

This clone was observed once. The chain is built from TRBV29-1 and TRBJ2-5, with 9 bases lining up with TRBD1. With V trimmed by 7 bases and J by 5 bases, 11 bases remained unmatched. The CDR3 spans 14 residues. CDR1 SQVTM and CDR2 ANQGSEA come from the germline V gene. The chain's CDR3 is CSATGGRGLETQYF. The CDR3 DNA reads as TGCAGCGCTACAGGGGGCCGGGGACTCGAGACCCAGTACTTC. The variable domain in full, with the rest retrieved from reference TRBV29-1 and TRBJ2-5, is SAVISQKPSRDICQRGTSLTIQCQVDSQVTMMFWYRQQPGQSLTLIATANQGSEATYESGFVIDKFPISRPNLTFSTLTVSNMSPEDSSIYLCSATGGRGLETQYFGPGTRLLVL.

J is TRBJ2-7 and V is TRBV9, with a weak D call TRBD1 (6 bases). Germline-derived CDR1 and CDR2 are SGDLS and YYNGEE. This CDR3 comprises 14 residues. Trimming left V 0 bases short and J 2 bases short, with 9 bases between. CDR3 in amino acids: CASSVADRAYEQYF. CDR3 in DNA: TGTGCCAGCAGCGTAGCGGACAGAGCCTACGAGCAGTACTTC.

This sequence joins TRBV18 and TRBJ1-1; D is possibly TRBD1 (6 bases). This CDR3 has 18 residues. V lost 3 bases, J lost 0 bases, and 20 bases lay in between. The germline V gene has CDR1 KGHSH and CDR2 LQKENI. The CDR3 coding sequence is TGTGCCAGCTCACCGCGATCCGGGAAGGGGGGAGTGAACACTGAAGCTTTCTTT. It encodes CASSPRSGKGGVNTEAFF.

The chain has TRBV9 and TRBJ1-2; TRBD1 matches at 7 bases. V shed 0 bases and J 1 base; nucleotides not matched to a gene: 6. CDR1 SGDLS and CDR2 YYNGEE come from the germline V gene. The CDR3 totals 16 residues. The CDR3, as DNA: TGTGCCAGCAGCGTAGGTTCAGGGGGAGGTAACTATGGCTACACCTTC. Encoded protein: CASSVGSGGGNYGYTF. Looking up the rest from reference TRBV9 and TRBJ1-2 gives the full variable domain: DSGVTQTPKHLITATGQRVTLRCSPRSGDLSVYWYQQSLDQGLQFLIQYYNGEERAKGNILERFSAQQFPDLHSELNLSSLELGDSALYFCASSVGSGGGNYGYTFGSGTRLTVV.

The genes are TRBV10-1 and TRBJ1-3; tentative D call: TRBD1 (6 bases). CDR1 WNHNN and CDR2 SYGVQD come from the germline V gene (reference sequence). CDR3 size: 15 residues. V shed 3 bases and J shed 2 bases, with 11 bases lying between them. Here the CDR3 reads CASSDGQRTGNTIYF. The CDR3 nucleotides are TGCGCCAGCAGTGACGGACAGAGAACTGGAAACACCATATATTTT.

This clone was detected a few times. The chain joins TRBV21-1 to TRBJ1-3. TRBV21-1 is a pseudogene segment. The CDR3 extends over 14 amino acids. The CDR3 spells CASHPPGPRNTIYF. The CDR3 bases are TGTGCCAGCCACCCTCCGGGACCCAGAAACACCATATATTTT.

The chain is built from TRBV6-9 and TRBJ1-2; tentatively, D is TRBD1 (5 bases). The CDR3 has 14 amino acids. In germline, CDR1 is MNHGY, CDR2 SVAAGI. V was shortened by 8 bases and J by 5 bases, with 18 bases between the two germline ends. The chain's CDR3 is CASPLGGPGYGYTF. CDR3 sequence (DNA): TGTGCCAGCCCACTTGGGGGTCCAGGGTATGGCTACACCTTC.

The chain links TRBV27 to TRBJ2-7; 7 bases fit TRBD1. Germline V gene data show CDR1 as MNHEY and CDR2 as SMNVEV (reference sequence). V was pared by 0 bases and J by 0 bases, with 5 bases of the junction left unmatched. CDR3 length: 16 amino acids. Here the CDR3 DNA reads TGTGCCAGCAGTTTATCAACAGGGGACCTCTCCTACGAGCAGTACTTC. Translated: CASSLSTGDLSYEQYF.

CDR3 region: CASRNRANTEAFF. The CDR3 bases are TGTGCCAGCAGGAACCGGGCGAACACTGAAGCTTTCTTT. The J gene is TRBJ1-1, the V gene TRBV6-1; D not certain. The CDR3 runs to 13 residues. Trimming cost V 6 bases and J 1 base, with 9 bases left between them. CDR1 and CDR2 (germline): MNHNS, SASEGT.

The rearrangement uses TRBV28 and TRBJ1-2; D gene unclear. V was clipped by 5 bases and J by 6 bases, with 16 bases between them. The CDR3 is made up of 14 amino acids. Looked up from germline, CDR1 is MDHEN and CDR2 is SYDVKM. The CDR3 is CASSPGLGLHGYTF. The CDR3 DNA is TGTGCCAGCAGTCCGGGGTTAGGGTTACATGGCTACACCTTC.

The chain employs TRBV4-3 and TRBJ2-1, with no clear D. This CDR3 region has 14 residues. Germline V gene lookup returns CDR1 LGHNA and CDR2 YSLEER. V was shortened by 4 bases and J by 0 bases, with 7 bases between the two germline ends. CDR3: CASSPRSSYNEQFF. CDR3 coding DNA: TGCGCCAGCAGCCCCCGTTCCTCCTACAATGAGCAGTTCTTC.

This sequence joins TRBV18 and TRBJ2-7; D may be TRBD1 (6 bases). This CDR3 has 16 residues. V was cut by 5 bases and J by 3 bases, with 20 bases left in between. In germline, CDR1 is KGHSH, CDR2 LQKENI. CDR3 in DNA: TGTGCCAGCTCAGGTCCGGGACAACTAAGGGGCTACGAGCAGTACTTC. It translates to CASSGPGQLRGYEQYF.

CDR3 residues: CASSHRDTAYNEQFF. CDR3 nucleotides: TGTGCCAGCAGCCACCGGGACACTGCCTACAATGAGCAGTTCTTC. This rearrangement joins TRBV27 to TRBJ2-1; perhaps TRBD1 as D (6 bases). The CDR3 sequence is 15 residues long. V was shortened by 6 bases and J by 2 bases, with 14 bases between the two germline ends. Germline V gene data show CDR1 as MNHEY and CDR2 as SMNVEV (reference sequence).

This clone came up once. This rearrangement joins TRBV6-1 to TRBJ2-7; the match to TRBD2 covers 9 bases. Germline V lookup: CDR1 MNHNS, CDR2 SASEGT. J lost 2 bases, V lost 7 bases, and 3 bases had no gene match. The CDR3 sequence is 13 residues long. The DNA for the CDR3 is TGTGCCAGCAATAGCGGGGGCCCCTACGAGCAGTACTTC. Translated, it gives CASNSGGPYEQYF.